The rows below give T cell receptor beta chains drawn from one sample of a study of long-term antiretroviral therapy in people with HIV. TCRdb keeps only in-frame clones here, not all; method: immunoSEQ multiplex PCR. The table has tens of thousands of clones, about 96% seen once; the top ten hold less than 9.5%. The specimen was unsorted PBMCs, collected 6 to 6.5 years after starting antiretroviral therapy. The receptors stem from a man aged 25 to 40 with HIV. Each CDR3 is given with its conserved first and last residue. Fields, in order: CDR3 length, J gene, V gene, clone size, D gene, CDR3 protein, CDR3 DNA. The D gene is left open where the match is weak. Not every row has a clone size; where given, it reads once, few, many or a size class.

>14|TRBJ1-5|TRBV6-6|once|-
CASSLRGSNQPQHF
TGTGCCAGCAGTCTCCGGGGAAGCAATCAGCCCCAGCATTTT
>14|TRBJ2-5|TRBV18|-|-
CASSVNRRQETQYF
TGTGCCAGCTCAGTCAATAGGAGGCAAGAGACCCAGTACTTC
>14|TRBJ2-5|TRBV6-5|-|-
CASSYSPRGGTQYF
TGTGCCAGCAGTTACTCACCCCGGGGTGGGACCCAGTACTTC
>15|TRBJ2-1|TRBV7-3|-|TRBD2
CASSSGTSVHNEQFF
TGTGCCAGCAGTTCCGGGACTAGCGTTCACAATGAGCAGTTCTTC
>12|TRBJ2-1|TRBV5-1|-|-
CASSLGVDEQFF
TGCGCCAGCAGCTTGGGGGTGGATGAGCAGTTCTTC
>15|TRBJ1-6|TRBV6-1|-|-
CASSAVRVGHSPLHF
TGTGCCAGCAGCGCCGTAAGAGTCGGACATTCACCCCTCCACTTT
>12|TRBJ2-7|TRBV28|-|-
CASSLGTYEQYF
TGTGCCAGCAGTTTGGGCACCTACGAGCAGTACTTC
>14|TRBJ2-1|TRBV29-1|-|TRBD1
CSARQGSSYNEQFF
TGCAGCGCCCGACAGGGAAGCTCCTACAATGAGCAGTTCTTC
>10|TRBJ1-4|TRBV30|-|-
CAWANEKLFF
TGTGCCTGGGCCAATGAAAAACTGTTTTTT
>13|TRBJ2-1|TRBV19|few|-
CASSIADGDEQFF
TGTGCCAGTAGTATTGCTGATGGGGATGAGCAGTTCTTC
>14|TRBJ1-1|TRBV6-5|-|TRBD1
CASSYLTGRAEAFF
TGTGCCAGCAGTTACCTGACAGGGAGGGCTGAAGCTTTCTTT
>14|TRBJ1-1|TRBV27|-|-
CASSLSSGGTEAFF
TGTGCCAGCAGTTTATCGTCGGGTGGGACTGAAGCTTTCTTT
>13|TRBJ2-2|TRBV12-5|once|-
CASGLRLIGELFF
TGTGCTAGTGGTTTGAGGCTCATCGGGGAGCTGTTTTTT
>13|TRBJ1-1|TRBV13|-|-
CASRRAGYTEAFF
TGTGCCAGCAGGCGTGCCGGTTATACTGAAGCTTTCTTT